Presented here are 11 T cell receptor beta chains from one specimen sequenced in a study of beta chain features in type 1 diabetes. General study results and limits: When Type 1 diabetes patients were examined, their TCRB CDR3s proved moderately but significantly shorter in all four CD4+ subsets.

Expressed TCRB transcripts were sequenced because the isolated RNA had all been reverse transcribed beforehand. This table comes from immunoSEQ multiplex PCR, and its TCRdb copy is limited to in-frame clones, with some not included. The sample comprises hundreds of thousands of clones, over 11% of which are singletons, and 0.035% to 0.045% rests with the top ten. The antigens for these receptors are not known. Material: naive CD4+ T cells from blood. The source is a man aged 18 to 29 with type 1 diabetes.

This clone was counted only a few times. The CDR3 spells CAWNSQETQYF. The CDR3 DNA reads TGTGCCTGGAACAGCCAAGAGACCCAGTACTTC. The chain links TRBV30 to TRBJ2-5; D ambiguous. This CDR3 has 11 amino acids. Germline assignment: CDR1 GTSNPN and CDR2 SVGIG (reference sequence). Trimming cost V 4 bases and J 1 base, with 4 bases left between them.

This clone was picked up a small number of times. This chain's CDR3 is CASSGTSGERLYF. For the CDR3, the DNA is TGTGCCAGCAGCGGGACTAGCGGGGAGAGGCTATACTTC. The genes are TRBV9 and TRBJ2-7; 12 nucleotides line up with TRBD2. J was trimmed by 13 bases and V by 3 bases; bases with no gene match: 8. The CDR3 length is 13 residues. The germline gives CDR1 SGDLS, CDR2 YYNGEE.

In DNA, the CDR3 is TGTGCCAGCAGTACCGACAGGTCCTCCTACAATGAGCAGTTCTTC. It is translated as CASSTDRSSYNEQFF. This chain uses TRBV2 with TRBJ2-1; tentative D call: TRBD1 (6 bases). V lost 5 bases and J 0 bases, leaving 11 bases between the germline ends. The V gene's germline CDR1 is SNHLY and CDR2 FYNNEI. CDR3 size: 15 residues.

The V and J genes are TRBV9 and TRBJ2-3, with 12 bases lining up with TRBD2. Trimming removed 4 bases from V and 2 bases from J; junction bases left unmatched: 5. Germline V gene data show CDR1 as SGDLS and CDR2 as YYNGEE. The CDR3 is made up of 16 amino acids. The DNA of the CDR3 is TGTGCCAGCAGCTTAAGGACTAGCGGGGTCACAGATACGCAGTATTTT. Translation: CASSLRTSGVTDTQYF.

A few counts support this clone. CDR3 sequence reads: CASSQGEQLHYGYTF. CDR3 DNA: TGCGCCAGCAGCCAAGGGGAGCAGCTCCACTATGGCTACACCTTC. The V call is TRBV4-1, the J call TRBJ1-2; no clear D gene. Per the germline V gene, CDR1 is MGHRA and CDR2 is YSYEKL. Trimming cost V 1 base and J 3 bases, with 12 bases left between them. The CDR3 sequence is 15 residues long.

V is TRBV6-1 and J is TRBJ2-6; D unresolved. Germline CDR1 reads MNHNS; CDR2 reads SASEGT. The V end lost 11 bases, the J end lost 0 bases, and 8 bases lay between the germline ends. This CDR3 is 13 amino acids long. CDR3 bases: TGTGCCGCGGAGTTCTCTGGGGCCAACGTCCTGACTTTC. Protein sequence: CAAEFSGANVLTF.

The J gene is TRBJ2-7, the V gene TRBV7-2, with D unclear. CDR1 and CDR2 from the germline V gene are SGHTA and FQGNSA. The CDR3 is 15 residues long. V was shortened by 1 base and J by 0 bases, with 10 bases between the two germline ends. CDR3 DNA: TGTGCCAGCAGCTTAGAGGGCCGATCCTCCTACGAGCAGTACTTC. Translated, it gives CASSLEGRSSYEQYF.

This sequence joins TRBV11-2 and TRBJ2-3, with D uncertain. This CDR3 has 12 residues. Trimming left V 5 bases short and J 6 bases short, with 9 bases between. Per the germline V gene, CDR1 is SGHAT and CDR2 is FQNNGV. The CDR3 sequence is CASSPGEDTQYF. The DNA of the CDR3 is TGTGCCAGCAGCCCGGGCGAGGATACGCAGTATTTT.

This clone was seen a few times. CDR3 in amino acids: CAWRAGQGAFTEAFF. Written as DNA, the CDR3 is TGTGCCTGGAGGGCGGGACAGGGGGCATTCACTGAAGCTTTCTTT. V is TRBV30 and J is TRBJ1-1; 12 bases are a match to TRBD1. The V and J ends lost 3 bases and 4 bases, in that order; junction bases with no gene match: 6. CDR1 and CDR2 (germline): GTSNPN, SVGIG (reference sequence). The CDR3 contains 15 residues.

This clone was recorded a few times. This chain links TRBV5-1 with TRBJ1-1; a possible D gene is TRBD1 (5 bases). With 10 bases removed from V and 5 bases from J, the gap between germline ends came to 18 bases. The CDR3 covers 13 residues. The V gene's germline CDR1 is SGHRS and CDR2 YFSETQ. CDR3 sequence (DNA): TGCGCCGGGGCCGTGGAGGGTTGGACTGAAGCTTTCTTT. Protein product: CAGAVEGWTEAFF.

In its sample, this clone was seen a few times. The V and J genes are TRBV6-5 and TRBJ2-3; D is ambiguous. This CDR3 contains 12 residues. V dropped 5 bases and J dropped 6 bases, with 9 bases sitting between them. The germline V gene encodes CDR1 MNHEY and CDR2 SVGAGI. The CDR3 protein is CASSMHGDTQYF. As DNA, the CDR3 is TGTGCCAGCAGTATGCACGGCGATACGCAGTATTTT.